The rows below give T cell receptor beta chains drawn from one sample of a study of T cell responses to AZD1222 COVID-19 vaccine. Sequencing was performed with immunoSEQ multiplex PCR; in TCRdb, only in-frame clones are kept and a portion is missing. The top ten clones hold 7.6% of a sample with roughly 130,000 clones, 88% of them seen once. The material sequenced was peripheral blood, taken on day 0 of AZD1222 vaccination. The source of these receptors is an adult in good health. The CDR3 runs from the conserved cysteine through the conserved F or W. D genes are given only for firm matches. A row's size may be missing; if present it is once, few, many or a size class.

>-|-|TRBJ1-2|TRBV7-9
TGTGCCAGCACCCTACAGGGTAACTATGGCTACACCTTC
CASTLQGNYGYTF
>-|TRBD1|TRBJ2-3|TRBV20-1
TGCAGTGCTAGTTATAGACAGGGGGCAGATACGCAGTATTTT
CSASYRQGADTQYF
>-|-|TRBJ2-2|TRBV23-1
TGCGCCAGCAGTCAACTGGTTCGACGACAGGAGACCGGGGAGCTGTTTTTT
CASSQLVRRQETGELFF
>-|TRBD1|TRBJ1-2|TRBV11-2
TGTGCCAGCAGAACCGCAGGGGGCCATGGCTACACCTTC
CASRTAGGHGYTF
>few|-|TRBJ1-5|TRBV6-5
TGTGCCACACGCGGGGATCATAGCAATCAGCCCCAGCATTTT
CATRGDHSNQPQHF
>once|-|TRBJ1-6|TRBV6-5
TGTGCCAGCAGCGAGGGGGGCGCGGGTTCACCCCTCCACTTT
CASSEGGAGSPLHF
>-|TRBD1|TRBJ1-2|TRBV6-5
TGTGCCAGCAGTCTCAACAGGGGGCAGAACTATGGCTACACCTTC
CASSLNRGQNYGYTF
>-|-|TRBJ2-7|TRBV5-5
TGTGCCAGCAGCTTTCAGGCCGGGGGGCGAACCTACGAGCAGTACTTC
CASSFQAGGRTYEQYF
>-|-|TRBJ2-4|TRBV6-5
TGTGCCAGCAGTTCCACGGCGGACATTCAGTACTTC
CASSSTADIQYF
>-|TRBD1|TRBJ1-2|TRBV12-5
TGTGCTAGTGGTTTGGTACCAGGGGGTATGGGCTACACCTTC
CASGLVPGGMGYTF
>-|TRBD1|TRBJ1-1|TRBV29-1
TGCAGCGGGAACCCCACAGGGGGCCACACTGAAGCTTTCTTT
CSGNPTGGHTEAFF
>-|TRBD2|TRBJ2-3|TRBV3-1/TRBV3-2
TGTGCCAGCAGCCAAGTCCCCGTGTTACCGGGAGGGGGCACAGATACGCAGTATTTT
CASSQVPVLPGGGTDTQYF
>-|TRBD1|TRBJ1-1|TRBV11-2
TGTGCCAGCAGCTTAACAGGGGGCAGGACTGAAGCTTTCTTT
CASSLTGGRTEAFF
>-|TRBD1|TRBJ1-3|TRBV18
TGTGCCAGCTCACGGGACAGCTCTGGAAACACCATATATTTT
CASSRDSSGNTIYF
>-|-|TRBJ1-2|TRBV28
TGTGCCAGCACCACGTCGGGGGGGAGCTATGGCTACACCTTC
CASTTSGGSYGYTF
>few|-|TRBJ1-1|TRBV12-3/TRBV12-4
TGTGCCAGCAGTTTAGCGAGGGGCACTGAAGCTTTCTTT
CASSLARGTEAFF
>-|-|TRBJ2-2|TRBV7-9
TGTGCCAGCAGCTTGGGGACAACTAATCCCGGGGGCGGGGAGCTGTTTTTT
CASSLGTTNPGGGELFF
>-|TRBD1|TRBJ1-6|TRBV19
TGTGCCAGTACCCAGGGTCCACAGGGGAATAACTCACCCCTCCACTTT
CASTQGPQGNNSPLHF
>-|-|TRBJ2-7|TRBV21-1
TGTGCCAGCAGCGCCCCACTACCGTCCCCCTCTACGAAGCAGTACTTC
CASSAPLPSPSTKQYF
>-|TRBD1|TRBJ1-5|TRBV7-6
TGTGCCAGCAGCCGATATGACAGGGGAAGCAATCAGCCCCAGCATTTT
CASSRYDRGSNQPQHF
>-|TRBD1|TRBJ2-7|TRBV6-5
TGTGCCAGCAGTATACAGGGGGCCGAGCAGTACTTC
CASSIQGAEQYF
>-|-|TRBJ2-7|TRBV27
TGTGCCAGCAGTTTGAAGAGAGGGTCCTACGAGCAGTACTTC
CASSLKRGSYEQYF
>-|-|TRBJ2-7|TRBV6-5
TGTGCCAGCAGGTACCGGTACGAGCAGTACTTC
CASRYRYEQYF
>few|TRBD2|TRBJ2-7|TRBV5-1
TGCGCCAGCAGCTCGGGGGGACTCCAGGCCGAGCAGTACTTC
CASSSGGLQAEQYF
>-|-|TRBJ2-2|TRBV4-3
TGCGCCAGCAGCCAACACCCCCCGGATAGCGGGAACACCGGGGAGCTGTTTTTT
CASSQHPPDSGNTGELFF
>-|-|TRBJ1-1|TRBV6-5
TGTGCCAGCAGGACGGTAGGTCGACTGAACACTGAAGCTTTCTTT
CASRTVGRLNTEAFF
>-|TRBD2|TRBJ2-2|TRBV2
TGTGCCAGCAGTGAAAGTGGTGTCCTAGCGGGCACCGGGGAGCTGTTTTTT
CASSESGVLAGTGELFF
>-|-|TRBJ1-1|TRBV5-4
TGTGCCAGCAGCTCTCTACAGGGTATGAACACTGAAGCTTTCTTT
CASSSLQGMNTEAFF
>-|TRBD1|TRBJ1-2|TRBV9
TGTGCCAGCAGCGTAGCCGGGACAGGGAGGGTGCATGGCTACACCTTC
CASSVAGTGRVHGYTF
>-|-|TRBJ1-6|TRBV19
TGTGCCAGTTCCCCAGACACTCGGAATTCACCCCTCCACTTT
CASSPDTRNSPLHF
>-|TRBD1|TRBJ2-3|TRBV7-9
TGTGCCAGCAGCCCTAGGGACAGGGCCCCAGATACGCAGTATTTT
CASSPRDRAPDTQYF
>-|-|TRBJ2-7|TRBV29-1
TGCAGCGCCGGCCGAGGGGTTGGGGGGACCTACGAGCAGTACTTC
CSAGRGVGGTYEQYF
>-|-|TRBJ1-4|TRBV12-5
TGTGCTAGTGGTTTGGTTCAGGGTGAAAAACTGTTTTTT
CASGLVQGEKLFF
>-|TRBD2|TRBJ2-7|TRBV19
TGTGCCAGTAGTGGAAGACTAGCGGGAGAAGGGTACGAGCAGTACTTC
CASSGRLAGEGYEQYF
>few|-|TRBJ1-4|TRBV10-2
TGCGCCAGCACCGGGATTTACGGTGAAAAACTGTTTTTT
CASTGIYGEKLFF
>-|-|TRBJ1-1|TRBV5-6
TGTGCCAGCAGCTTGGGTCGGCAGGTGAACACTGAAGCTTTCTTT
CASSLGRQVNTEAFF
>-|TRBD1|TRBJ1-2|TRBV3-1/TRBV3-2
TGTGCCAGCAGCAGCGCTGACAGGGTCGGCTACACCTTC
CASSSADRVGYTF
>-|-|TRBJ1-5|TRBV5-1
TGCGCCAGCAGCAACGAGGGGGAGAATCAGCCCCAGCATTTT
CASSNEGENQPQHF
>-|-|TRBJ2-1|TRBV10-2
TGCGCCAGCAGTGAAAGACCCGGGAATGAGCAGTTCTTC
CASSERPGNEQFF
>once|TRBD2|TRBJ2-7|TRBV10-2
TGCGCCAGCAGTGAGTCGAGTCTAGCGGGATCCTACGAGCAGTACTTC
CASSESSLAGSYEQYF
>-|-|TRBJ1-3|TRBV7-3
TGTGCCAGCAGCTTAACGGGAGGAGACACCATATATTTT
CASSLTGGDTIYF